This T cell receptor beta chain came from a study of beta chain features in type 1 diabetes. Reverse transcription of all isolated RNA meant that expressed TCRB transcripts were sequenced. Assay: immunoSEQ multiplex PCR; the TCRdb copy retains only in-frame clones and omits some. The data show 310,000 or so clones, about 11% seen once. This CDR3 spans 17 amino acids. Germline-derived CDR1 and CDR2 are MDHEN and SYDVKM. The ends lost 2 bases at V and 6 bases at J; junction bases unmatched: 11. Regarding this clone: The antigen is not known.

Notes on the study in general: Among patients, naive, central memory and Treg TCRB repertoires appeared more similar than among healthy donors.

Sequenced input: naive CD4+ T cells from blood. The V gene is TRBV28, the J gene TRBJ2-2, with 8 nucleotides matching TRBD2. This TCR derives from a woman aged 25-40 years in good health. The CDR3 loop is CASSLPPGGLRAGELFF. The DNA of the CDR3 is TGTGCCAGCAGTTTACCCCCGGGGGGGCTTCGCGCCGGGGAGCTGTTTTTT.